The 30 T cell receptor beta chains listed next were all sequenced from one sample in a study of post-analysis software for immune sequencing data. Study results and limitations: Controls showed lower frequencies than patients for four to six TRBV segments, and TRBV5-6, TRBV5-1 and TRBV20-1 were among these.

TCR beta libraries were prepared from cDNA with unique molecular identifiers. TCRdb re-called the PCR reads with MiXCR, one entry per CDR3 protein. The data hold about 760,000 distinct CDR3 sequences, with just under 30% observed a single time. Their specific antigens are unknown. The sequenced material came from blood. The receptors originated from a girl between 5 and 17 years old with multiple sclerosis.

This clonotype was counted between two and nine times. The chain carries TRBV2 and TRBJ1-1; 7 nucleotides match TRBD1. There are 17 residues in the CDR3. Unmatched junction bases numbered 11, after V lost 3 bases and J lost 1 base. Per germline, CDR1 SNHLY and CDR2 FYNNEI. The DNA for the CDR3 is TGTGCCAGCAGTGAGGGGACAGCCCAAGACACGAACACTGAAGCTTTCTTT. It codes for CASSEGTAQDTNTEAFF.

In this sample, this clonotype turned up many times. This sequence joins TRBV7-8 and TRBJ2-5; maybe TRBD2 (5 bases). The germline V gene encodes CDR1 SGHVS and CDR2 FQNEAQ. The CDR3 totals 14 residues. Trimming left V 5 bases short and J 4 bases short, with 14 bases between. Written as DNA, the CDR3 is TGTGCCAGCAGCGGAACGGGATCAGGAGAGACCCAGTACTTC. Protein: CASSGTGSGETQYF.

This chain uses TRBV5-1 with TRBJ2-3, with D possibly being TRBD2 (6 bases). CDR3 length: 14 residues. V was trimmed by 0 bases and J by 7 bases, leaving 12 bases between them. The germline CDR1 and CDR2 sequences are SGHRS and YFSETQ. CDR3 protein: CASSLGDFENTQYF. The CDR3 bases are TGCGCCAGCAGCTTGGGGGACTTCGAAAATACGCAGTATTTT.

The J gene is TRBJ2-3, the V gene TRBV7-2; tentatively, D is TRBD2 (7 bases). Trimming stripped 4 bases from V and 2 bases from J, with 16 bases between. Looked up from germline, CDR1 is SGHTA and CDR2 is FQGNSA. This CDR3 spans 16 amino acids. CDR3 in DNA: TGTGCCAGCAGCTACTCCGGGGCGGGGGCCACAGATACGCAGTATTTT. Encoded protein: CASSYSGAGATDTQYF.

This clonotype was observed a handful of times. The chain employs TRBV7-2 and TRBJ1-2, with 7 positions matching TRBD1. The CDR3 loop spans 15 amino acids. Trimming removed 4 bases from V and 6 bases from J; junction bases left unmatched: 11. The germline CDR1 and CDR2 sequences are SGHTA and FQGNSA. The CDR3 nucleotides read TGTGCCAGCAGCTGGACGGACAGGAGTATCGATGGCTACACCTTC. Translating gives CASSWTDRSIDGYTF.

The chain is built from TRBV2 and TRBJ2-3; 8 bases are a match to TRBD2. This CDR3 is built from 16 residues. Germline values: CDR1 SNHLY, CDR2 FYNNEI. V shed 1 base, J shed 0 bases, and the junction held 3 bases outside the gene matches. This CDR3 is CASSEDQRGSTDTQYF. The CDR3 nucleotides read TGTGCCAGCAGTGAAGACCAGCGGGGGAGCACAGATACGCAGTATTTT.

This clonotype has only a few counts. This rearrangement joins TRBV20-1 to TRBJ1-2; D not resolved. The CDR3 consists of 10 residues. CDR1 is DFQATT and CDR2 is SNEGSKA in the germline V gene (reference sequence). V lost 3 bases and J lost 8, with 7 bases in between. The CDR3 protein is CSASREGYTF. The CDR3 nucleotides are TGCAGTGCTAGTAGGGAGGGCTACACCTTC.

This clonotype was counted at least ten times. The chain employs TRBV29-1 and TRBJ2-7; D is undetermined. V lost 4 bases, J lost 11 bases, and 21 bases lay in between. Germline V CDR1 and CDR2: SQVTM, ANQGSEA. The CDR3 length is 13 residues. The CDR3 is CSVGVTGQHVEYF. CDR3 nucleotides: TGCAGCGTTGGGGTCACTGGGCAGCACGTAGAGTACTTC.

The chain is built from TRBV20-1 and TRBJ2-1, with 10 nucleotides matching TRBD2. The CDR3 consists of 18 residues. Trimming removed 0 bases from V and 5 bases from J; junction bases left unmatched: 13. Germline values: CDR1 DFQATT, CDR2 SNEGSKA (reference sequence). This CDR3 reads CSARDLGSGRRVDNEQFF. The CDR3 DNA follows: TGCAGTGCTAGAGATCTCGGTAGCGGGAGGAGGGTGGACAATGAGCAGTTCTTC.

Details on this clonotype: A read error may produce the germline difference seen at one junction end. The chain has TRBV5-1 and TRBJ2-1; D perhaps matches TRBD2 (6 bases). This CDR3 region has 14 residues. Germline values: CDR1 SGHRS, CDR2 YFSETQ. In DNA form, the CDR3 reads TGCGCCAGCAGCTTGGTGGTGGCTAGCGATGAGCGGTTCTTC. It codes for CASSLVVASDERFF.

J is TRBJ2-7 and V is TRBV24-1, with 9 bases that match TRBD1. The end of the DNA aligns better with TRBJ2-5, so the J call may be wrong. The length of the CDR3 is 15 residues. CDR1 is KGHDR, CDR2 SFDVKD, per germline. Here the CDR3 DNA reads TGTGCCACCAGTGGTACCGGGACAGGGTTGGAGACCCAGTACTTC. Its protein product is CATSGTGTGLETQYF.

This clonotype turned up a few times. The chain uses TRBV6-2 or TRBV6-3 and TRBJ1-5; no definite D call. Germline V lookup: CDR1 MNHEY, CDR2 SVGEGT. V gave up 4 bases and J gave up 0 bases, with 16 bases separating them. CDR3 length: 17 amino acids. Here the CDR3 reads CASSFLGGPNSNQPQHF. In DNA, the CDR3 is TGTGCCAGCAGTTTTCTAGGAGGGCCTAATAGCAATCAGCCCCAGCATTTT.

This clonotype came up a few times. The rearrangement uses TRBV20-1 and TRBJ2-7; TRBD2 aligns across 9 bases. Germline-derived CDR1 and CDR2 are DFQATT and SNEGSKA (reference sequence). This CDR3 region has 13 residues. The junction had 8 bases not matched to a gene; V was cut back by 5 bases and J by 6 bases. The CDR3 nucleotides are TGCAGTGCTGCGATAGCGGGAGTAGGCGAGCAGTACTTC. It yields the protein CSAAIAGVGEQYF.

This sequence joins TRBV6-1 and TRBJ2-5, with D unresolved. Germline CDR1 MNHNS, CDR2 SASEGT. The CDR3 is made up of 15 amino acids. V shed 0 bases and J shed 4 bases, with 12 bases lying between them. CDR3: CASSEAHSWGETQYF. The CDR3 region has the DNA TGTGCCAGCAGTGAAGCTCACTCCTGGGGAGAGACCCAGTACTTC.

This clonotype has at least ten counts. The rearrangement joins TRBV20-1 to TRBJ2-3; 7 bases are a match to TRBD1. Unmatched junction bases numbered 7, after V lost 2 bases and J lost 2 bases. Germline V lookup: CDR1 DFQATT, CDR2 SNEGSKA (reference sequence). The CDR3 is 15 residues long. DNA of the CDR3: TGCAGTGCTAGATCGGCCAGGGGGTTCACAGATACGCAGTATTTT. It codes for CSARSARGFTDTQYF.

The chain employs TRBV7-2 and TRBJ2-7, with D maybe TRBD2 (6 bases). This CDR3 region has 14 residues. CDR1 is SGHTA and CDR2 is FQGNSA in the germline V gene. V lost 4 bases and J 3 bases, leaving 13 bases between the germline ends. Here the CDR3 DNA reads TGTGCCAGCAGCTCGAACGGGGGTTACTACGAGCAGTACTTC. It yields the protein CASSSNGGYYEQYF.

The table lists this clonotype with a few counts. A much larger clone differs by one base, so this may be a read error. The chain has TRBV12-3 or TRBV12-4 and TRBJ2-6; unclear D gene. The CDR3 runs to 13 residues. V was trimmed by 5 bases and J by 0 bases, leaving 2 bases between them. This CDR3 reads CASSNSGANVLTF. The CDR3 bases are TGTGCCAGCAGTAACTCTGGGGCCAACGTCCTGACTTTC.

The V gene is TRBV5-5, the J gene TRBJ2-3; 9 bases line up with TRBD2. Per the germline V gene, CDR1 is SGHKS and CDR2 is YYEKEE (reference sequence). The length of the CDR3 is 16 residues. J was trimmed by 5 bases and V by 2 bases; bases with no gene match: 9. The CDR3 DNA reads TGTGCCAGCAGCTTAACAAGCGGGAGGAGTATAGATACGCAGTATTTT. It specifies CASSLTSGRSIDTQYF.

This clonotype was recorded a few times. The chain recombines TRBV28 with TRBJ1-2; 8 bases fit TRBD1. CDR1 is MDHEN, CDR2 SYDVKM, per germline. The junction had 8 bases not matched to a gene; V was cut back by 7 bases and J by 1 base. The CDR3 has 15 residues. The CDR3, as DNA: TGTGCCAGCATGGGCAGGGGGCATAATAACTATGGCTACACCTTC. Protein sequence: CASMGRGHNNYGYTF.

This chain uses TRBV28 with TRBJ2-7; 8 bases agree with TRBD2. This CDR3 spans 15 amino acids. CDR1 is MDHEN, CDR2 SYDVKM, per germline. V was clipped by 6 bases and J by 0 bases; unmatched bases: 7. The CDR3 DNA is TGTGCCAGCAGGGGTGGGAGCGGGAGCTCCTACGAGCAGTACTTC. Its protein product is CASRGGSGSSYEQYF.

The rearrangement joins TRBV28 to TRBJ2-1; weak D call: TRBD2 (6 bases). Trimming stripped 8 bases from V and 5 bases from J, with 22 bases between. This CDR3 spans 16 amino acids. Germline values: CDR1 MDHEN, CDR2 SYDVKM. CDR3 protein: CASLLSLAGLNNEQFF. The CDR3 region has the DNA TGTGCCAGCCTTCTTAGTCTTGCGGGGCTTAACAATGAGCAGTTCTTC.

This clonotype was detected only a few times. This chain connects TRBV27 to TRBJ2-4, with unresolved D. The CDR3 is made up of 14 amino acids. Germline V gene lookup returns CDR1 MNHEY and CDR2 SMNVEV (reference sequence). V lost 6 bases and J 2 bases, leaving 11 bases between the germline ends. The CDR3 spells CASRPGDPKNIQYF. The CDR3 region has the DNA TGTGCCAGCAGGCCTGGGGATCCCAAAAACATTCAGTACTTC.

CDR3 in amino acids: CASSLDRLAGVFYEQYF. The CDR3 DNA reads TGTGCCAGCAGCTTAGATCGACTAGCGGGAGTTTTTTACGAGCAGTACTTC. The chain links TRBV11-2 to TRBJ2-7; 12 bases fit TRBD2. With V trimmed by 0 bases and J by 4 bases, 7 bases remained unmatched. The CDR3 length is 17 residues. Per germline, CDR1 SGHAT and CDR2 FQNNGV. The full variable domain, its missing parts supplied by reference TRBV11-2 and TRBJ2-7, is EAGVAQSPRYKIIEKRQSVAFWCNPISGHATLYWYQQILGQGPKLLIQFQNNGVVDDSQLPKDRFSAERLKGVDSTLKIQPAKLEDSAVYLCASSLDRLAGVFYEQYFGPGTRLTVT.

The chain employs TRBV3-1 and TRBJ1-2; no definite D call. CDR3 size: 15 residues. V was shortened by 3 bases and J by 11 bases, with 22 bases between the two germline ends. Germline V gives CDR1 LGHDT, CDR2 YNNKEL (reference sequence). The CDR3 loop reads CASSQPQTGPEAYTF. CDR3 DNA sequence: TGTGCCAGCAGCCAGCCCCAAACGGGCCCCGAGGCGTACACCTTC. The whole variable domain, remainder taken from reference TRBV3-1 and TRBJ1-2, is DTAVSQTPKYLVTQMGNDKSIKCEQNLGHDTMYWYKQDSKKFLKIMFSYNNKELIINETVPNRFSPKSPDKAHLNLHINSLELGDSAVYFCASSQPQTGPEAYTFGSGTRLTVV.

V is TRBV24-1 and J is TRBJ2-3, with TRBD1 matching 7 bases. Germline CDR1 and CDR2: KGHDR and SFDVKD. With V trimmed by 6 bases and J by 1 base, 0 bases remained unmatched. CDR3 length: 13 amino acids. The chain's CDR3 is CATSTGGTDTQYF. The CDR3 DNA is TGTGCCACCAGTACAGGGGGCACAGATACGCAGTATTTT.

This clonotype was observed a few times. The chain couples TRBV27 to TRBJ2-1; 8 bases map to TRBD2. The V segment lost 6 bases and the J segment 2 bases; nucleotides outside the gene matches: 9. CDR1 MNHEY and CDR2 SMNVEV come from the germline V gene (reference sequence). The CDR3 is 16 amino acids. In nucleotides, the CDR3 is TGTGCCAGCAGCATGGGGGGGGGACTAGCCTACAATGAGCAGTTCTTC. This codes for CASSMGGGLAYNEQFF.

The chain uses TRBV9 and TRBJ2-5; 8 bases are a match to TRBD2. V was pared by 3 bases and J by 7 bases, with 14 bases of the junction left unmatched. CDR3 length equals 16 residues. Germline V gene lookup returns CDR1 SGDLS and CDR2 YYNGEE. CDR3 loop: CASSGQHRGGSRTQYF. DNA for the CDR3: TGTGCCAGCAGCGGTCAACATCGGGGGGGCTCTCGGACCCAGTACTTC.

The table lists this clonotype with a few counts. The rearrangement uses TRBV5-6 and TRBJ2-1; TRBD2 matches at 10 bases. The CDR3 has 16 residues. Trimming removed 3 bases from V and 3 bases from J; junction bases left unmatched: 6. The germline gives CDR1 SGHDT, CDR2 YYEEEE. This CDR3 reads CASSSSASGGYNEQFF. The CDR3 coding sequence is TGTGCCAGCAGCTCGTCCGCTAGCGGGGGCTACAATGAGCAGTTCTTC. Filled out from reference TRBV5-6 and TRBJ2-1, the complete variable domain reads DAGVTQSPTHLIKTRGQQVTLRCSPKSGHDTVSWYQQALGQGPQFIFQYYEEEERQRGNFPDRFSGHQFPNYSSELNVNALLLGDSALYLCASSSSASGGYNEQFFGPGTRLTVL.

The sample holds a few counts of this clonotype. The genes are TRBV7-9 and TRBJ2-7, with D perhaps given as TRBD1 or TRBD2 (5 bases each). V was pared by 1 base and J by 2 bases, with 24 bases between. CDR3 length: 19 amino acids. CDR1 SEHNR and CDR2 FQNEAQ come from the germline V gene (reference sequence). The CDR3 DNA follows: TGTGCCAGCAGCTTAGTGGCGGGTTTGGGGCGTCTGACGGCCTACGAGCAGTACTTC. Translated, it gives CASSLVAGLGRLTAYEQYF.

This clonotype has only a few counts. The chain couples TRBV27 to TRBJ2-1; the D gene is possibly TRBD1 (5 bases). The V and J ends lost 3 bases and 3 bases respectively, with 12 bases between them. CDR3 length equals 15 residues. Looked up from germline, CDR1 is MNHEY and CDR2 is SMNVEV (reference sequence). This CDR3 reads CASSFSLQGYNEQFF. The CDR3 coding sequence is TGTGCCAGCAGTTTCTCTCTTCAGGGCTACAATGAGCAGTTCTTC.